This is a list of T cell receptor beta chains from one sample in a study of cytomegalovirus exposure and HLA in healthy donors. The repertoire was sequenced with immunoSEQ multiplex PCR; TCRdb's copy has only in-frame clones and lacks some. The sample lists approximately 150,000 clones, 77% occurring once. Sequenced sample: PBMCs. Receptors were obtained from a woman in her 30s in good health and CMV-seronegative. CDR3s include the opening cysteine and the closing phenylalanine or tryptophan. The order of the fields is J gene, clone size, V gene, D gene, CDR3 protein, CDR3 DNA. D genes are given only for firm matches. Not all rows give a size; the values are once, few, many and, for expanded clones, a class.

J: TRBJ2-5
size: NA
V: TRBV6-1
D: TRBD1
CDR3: CASSEDRGVQETQYF
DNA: TGTGCCAGCAGTGAAGACAGGGGAGTCCAAGAGACCCAGTACTTC

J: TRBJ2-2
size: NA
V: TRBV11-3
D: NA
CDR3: CASSPGWDTGELFF
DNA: TGTGCCAGCAGCCCAGGGTGGGACACCGGGGAGCTGTTTTTT

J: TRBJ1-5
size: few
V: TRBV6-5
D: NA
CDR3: CASSYGGRNQPQHF
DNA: TGTGCCAGCAGTTACGGGGGCCGCAATCAGCCCCAGCATTTT

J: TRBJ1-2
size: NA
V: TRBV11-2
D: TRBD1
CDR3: CASSAGQLGYTF
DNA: TGTGCCAGCAGCGCGGGACAGCTTGGCTACACCTTC

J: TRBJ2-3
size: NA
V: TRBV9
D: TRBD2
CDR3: CASSVGGLAGGDTQYF
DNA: TGTGCCAGCAGCGTAGGGGGACTAGCGGGAGGCGATACGCAGTATTTT

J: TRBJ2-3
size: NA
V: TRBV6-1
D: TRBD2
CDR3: CASRPGLATHTQYF
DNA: TGTGCCAGCAGACCGGGACTAGCGACCCATACGCAGTATTTT

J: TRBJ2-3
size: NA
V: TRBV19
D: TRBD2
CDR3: CASSIASGSMRRTDTQYF
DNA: TGTGCCAGTAGTATAGCTAGCGGGAGCATGCGTAGGACAGATACGCAGTATTTT

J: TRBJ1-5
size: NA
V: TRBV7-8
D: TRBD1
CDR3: CASSSTYRDREDQPQHF
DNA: TGTGCCAGCAGCTCCACTTACCGGGACAGGGAGGATCAGCCCCAGCATTTT

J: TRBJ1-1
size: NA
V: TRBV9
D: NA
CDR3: CASKRQPMNTEAFF
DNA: TGTGCCAGTAAAAGACAGCCTATGAACACTGAAGCTTTCTTT

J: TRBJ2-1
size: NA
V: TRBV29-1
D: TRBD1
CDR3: CSAGDRRGEQFF
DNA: TGCAGCGCTGGGGACAGGAGGGGAGAGCAGTTCTTC

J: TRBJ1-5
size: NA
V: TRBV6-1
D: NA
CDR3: CASSPYSNQPQHF
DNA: TGTGCCAGCAGTCCTTATAGCAATCAGCCCCAGCATTTT

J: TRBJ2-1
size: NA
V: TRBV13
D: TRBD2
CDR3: CASSPQLADYNEQFF
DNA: TGTGCCAGCAGCCCCCAACTAGCGGACTACAATGAGCAGTTCTTC

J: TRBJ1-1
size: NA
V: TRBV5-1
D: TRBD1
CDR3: CASSLGGQPSMNTEAFF
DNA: TGCGCCAGCAGCTTGGGGGGACAGCCATCCATGAACACTGAAGCTTTCTTT

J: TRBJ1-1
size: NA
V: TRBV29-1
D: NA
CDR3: CSVEVQGNTEAFF
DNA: TGCAGCGTTGAAGTTCAGGGGAACACTGAAGCTTTCTTT

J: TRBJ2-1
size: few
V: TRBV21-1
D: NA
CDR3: CASSKAGGGAYNEQFF
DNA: TGTGCCAGCAGCAAAGCCGGCGGGGGGGCCTACAATGAGCAGTTCTTC

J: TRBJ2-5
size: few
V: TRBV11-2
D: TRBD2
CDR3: CASSLGGGAGETQYF
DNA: TGTGCCAGCAGCTTAGGCGGGGGGGCAGGAGAGACCCAGTACTTC

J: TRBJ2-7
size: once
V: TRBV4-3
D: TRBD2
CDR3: CASSQARGRAGYEQYF
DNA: TGCGCCAGCAGCCAAGCTCGCGGGAGGGCCGGATACGAGCAGTACTTC

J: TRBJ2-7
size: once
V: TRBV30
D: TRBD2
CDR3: CAWAGGLSSYEQYF
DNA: TGTGCCTGGGCGGGGGGTTTAAGCTCCTACGAGCAGTACTTC

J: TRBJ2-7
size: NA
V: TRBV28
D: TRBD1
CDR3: CASSLGTGMLYEQYF
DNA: TGTGCCAGCAGTTTGGGGACAGGGATGTTGTACGAGCAGTACTTC

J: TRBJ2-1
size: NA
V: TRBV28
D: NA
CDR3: CASSRLSSYNEQFF
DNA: TGTGCCAGCAGCCGACTAAGCTCCTACAATGAGCAGTTCTTC

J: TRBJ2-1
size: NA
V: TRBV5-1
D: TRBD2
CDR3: CASSLASGGYNEQFF
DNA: TGCGCCAGCAGCCTGGCTAGCGGGGGGTACAATGAGCAGTTCTTC

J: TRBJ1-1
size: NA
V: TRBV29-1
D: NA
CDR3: CSVEDSAARVAFF
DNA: TGCAGCGTTGAAGATTCGGCGGCCCGGGTAGCTTTCTTT